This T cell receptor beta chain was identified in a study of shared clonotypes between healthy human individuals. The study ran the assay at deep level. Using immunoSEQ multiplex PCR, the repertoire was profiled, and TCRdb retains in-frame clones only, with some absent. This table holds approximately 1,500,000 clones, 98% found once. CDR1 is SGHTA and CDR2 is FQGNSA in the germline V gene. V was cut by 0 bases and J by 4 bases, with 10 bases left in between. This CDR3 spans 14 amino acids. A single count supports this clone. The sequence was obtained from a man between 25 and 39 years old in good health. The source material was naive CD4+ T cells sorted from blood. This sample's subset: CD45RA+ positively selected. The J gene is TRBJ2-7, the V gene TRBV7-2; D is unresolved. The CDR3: CASSLAASKYEQYF. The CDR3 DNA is TGTGCCAGCAGCTTAGCCGCTTCGAAGTACGAGCAGTACTTC.